This T cell receptor (beta chain) was documented in a study of blood T cell repertoires in COVID-19. Turning to the study itself: There were acute and convalescent COVID-19 samples, and they came from the United States, Italy and Spain. The analysed material was cDNA or gDNA that came from T cells, B-cell-depleted T cells, or PBMCs.

Germline values: CDR1 SGHVS, CDR2 FNYEAQ. The CDR3 totals 15 residues. J gave up 4 bases and V 4 bases, and 9 bases lay outside the gene matches. Authors' data handling: The authors estimated nucleated cell counts from reference gene primer amplification. Method: immunoSEQ multiplex PCR; TCRdb's copy keeps in-frame clones and lacks some. V, J and clone size are those of that table, while D and trimming were read from the DNA. The repertoire consists of over 600,000 clones, with around 89% occurring once and the leading ten covering approximately 0.3%. The clonotype comes from a woman aged 18-30 years with acute or convalescent COVID-19. Sample: peripheral blood. The chain uses TRBV7-6 and TRBJ1-2, with TRBD1 matching over 7 bases. CDR3 sequence: CASSSRQGTSYGYTF. CDR3 in DNA: TGTGCCAGCAGCTCCCGACAGGGAACGTCCTATGGCTACACCTTC.